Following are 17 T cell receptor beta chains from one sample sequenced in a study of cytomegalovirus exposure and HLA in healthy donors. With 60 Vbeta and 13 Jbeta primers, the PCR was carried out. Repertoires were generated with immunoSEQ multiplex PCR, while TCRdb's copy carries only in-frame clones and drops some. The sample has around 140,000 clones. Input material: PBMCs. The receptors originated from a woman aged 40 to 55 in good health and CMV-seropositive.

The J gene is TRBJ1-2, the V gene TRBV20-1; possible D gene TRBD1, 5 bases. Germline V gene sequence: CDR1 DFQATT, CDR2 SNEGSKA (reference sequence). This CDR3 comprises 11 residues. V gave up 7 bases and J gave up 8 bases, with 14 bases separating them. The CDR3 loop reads CSERSGKGYTF. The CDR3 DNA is TGCAGTGAAAGGTCAGGGAAGGGCTACACCTTC.

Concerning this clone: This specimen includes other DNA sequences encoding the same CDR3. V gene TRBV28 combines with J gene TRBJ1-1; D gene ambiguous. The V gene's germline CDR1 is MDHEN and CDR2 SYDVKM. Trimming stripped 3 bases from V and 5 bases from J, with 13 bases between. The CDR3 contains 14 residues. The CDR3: CASSFGRERTEAFF. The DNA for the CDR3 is TGTGCCAGCAGTTTCGGACGGGAGAGGACTGAAGCTTTCTTT.

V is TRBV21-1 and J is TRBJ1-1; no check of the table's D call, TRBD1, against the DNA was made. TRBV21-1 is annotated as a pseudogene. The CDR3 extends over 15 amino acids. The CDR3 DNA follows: TGTGCCAGCAGCAAAGAGGGGACATCGAACACTGAAGCTTTCTTT. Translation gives CASSKEGTSNTEAFF.

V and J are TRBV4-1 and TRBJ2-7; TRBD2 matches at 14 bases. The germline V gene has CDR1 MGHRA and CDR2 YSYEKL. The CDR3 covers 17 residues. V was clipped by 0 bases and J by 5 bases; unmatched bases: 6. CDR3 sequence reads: CASSQDRAGLAGDEQYF. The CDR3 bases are TGCGCCAGCAGCCAAGATCGGGCGGGACTAGCGGGAGACGAGCAGTACTTC.

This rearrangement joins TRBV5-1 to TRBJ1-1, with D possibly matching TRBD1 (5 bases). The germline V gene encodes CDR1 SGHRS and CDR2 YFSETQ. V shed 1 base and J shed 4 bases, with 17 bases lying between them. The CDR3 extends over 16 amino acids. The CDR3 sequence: CASSLRGEWIGTEAFF. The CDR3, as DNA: TGCGCCAGCAGCTTGCGGGGGGAGTGGATTGGCACTGAAGCTTTCTTT.

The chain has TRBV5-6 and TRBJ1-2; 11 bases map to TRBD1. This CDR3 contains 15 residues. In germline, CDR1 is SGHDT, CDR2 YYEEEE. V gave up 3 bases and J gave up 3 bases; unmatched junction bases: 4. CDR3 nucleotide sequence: TGTGCCAGCAGCTGGACAGGGGGCTTAGACTATGGCTACACCTTC. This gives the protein CASSWTGGLDYGYTF.

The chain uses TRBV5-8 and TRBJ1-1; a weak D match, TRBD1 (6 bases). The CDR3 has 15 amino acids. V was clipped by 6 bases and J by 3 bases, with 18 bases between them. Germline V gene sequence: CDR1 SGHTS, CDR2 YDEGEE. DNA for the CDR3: TGTGCCAGCATCCGATTACAGGGTATGGACACTGAAGCTTTCTTT. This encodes CASIRLQGMDTEAFF.

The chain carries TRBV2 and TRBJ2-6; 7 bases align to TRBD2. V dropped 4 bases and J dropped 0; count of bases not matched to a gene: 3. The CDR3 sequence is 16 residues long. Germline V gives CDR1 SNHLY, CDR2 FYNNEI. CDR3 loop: CASSGQRGSGANVLTF. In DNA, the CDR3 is TGTGCCAGCAGTGGACAGCGGGGCTCTGGGGCCAACGTCCTGACTTTC.

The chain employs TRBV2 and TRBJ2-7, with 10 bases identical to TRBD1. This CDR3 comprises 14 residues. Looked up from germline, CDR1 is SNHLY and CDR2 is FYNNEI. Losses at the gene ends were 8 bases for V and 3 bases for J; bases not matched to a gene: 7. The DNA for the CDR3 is TGTGCCAGCGGGGGGGACAGGGGCAACTACGAGCAGTACTTC. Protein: CASGGDRGNYEQYF.

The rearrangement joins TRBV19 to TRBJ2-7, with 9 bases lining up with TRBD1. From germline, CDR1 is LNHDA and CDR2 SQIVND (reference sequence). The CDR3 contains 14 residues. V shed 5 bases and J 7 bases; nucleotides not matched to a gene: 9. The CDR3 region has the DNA TGTGCCAGTAGTGTCTCCCGGGACAGGGATGAGCAGTACTTC. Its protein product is CASSVSRDRDEQYF.

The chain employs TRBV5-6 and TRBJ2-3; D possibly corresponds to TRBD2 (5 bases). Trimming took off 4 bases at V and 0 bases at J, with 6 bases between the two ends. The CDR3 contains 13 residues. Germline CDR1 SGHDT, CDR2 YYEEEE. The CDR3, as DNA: TGTGCCAGCAGCCGGACTAGCACAGATACGCAGTATTTT. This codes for CASSRTSTDTQYF.

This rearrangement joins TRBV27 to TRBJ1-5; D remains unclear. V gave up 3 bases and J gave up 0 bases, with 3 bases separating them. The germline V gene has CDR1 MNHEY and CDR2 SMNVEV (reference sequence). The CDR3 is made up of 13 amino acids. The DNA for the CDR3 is TGTGCCAGCAGTTTTAATAGCAATCAGCCCCAGCATTTT. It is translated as CASSFNSNQPQHF.

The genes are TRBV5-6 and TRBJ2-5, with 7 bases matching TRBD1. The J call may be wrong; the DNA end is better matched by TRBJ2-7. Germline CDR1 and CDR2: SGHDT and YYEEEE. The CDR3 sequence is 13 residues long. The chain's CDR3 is CASSLSGGYEQYF. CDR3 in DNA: TGTGCCAGCAGCTTGTCAGGGGGCTACGAGCAGTACTTC.

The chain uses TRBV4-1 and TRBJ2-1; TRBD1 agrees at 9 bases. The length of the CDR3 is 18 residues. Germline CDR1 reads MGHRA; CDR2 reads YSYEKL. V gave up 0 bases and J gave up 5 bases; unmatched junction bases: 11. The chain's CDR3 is CASSQDGLGTGLDNEQFF. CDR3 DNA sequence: TGCGCCAGCAGCCAAGATGGGCTGGGGACAGGGTTGGACAATGAGCAGTTCTTC.

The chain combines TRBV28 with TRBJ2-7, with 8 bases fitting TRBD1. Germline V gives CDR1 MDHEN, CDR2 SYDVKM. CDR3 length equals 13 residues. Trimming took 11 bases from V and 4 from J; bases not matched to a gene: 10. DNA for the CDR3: TGTGCCTCCAGGGACAGGTTCTTTTACGAGCAGTACTTC. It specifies CASRDRFFYEQYF. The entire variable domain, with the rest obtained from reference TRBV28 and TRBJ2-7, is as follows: DVKVTQSSRYLVKRTGEKVFLECVQDMDHENMFWYRQDPGLGLRLIYFSYDVKMKEKGDIPEGYSVSREKKERFSLILESASTNQTSMYLCASRDRFFYEQYFGPGTRLTVT.

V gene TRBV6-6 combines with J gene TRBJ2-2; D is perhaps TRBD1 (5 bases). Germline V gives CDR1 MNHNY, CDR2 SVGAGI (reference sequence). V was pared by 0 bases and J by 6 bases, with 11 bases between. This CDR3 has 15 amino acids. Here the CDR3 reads CASSYSGPRAGELFF. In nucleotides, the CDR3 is TGTGCCAGCAGTTACTCCGGACCCAGGGCCGGGGAGCTGTTTTTT.

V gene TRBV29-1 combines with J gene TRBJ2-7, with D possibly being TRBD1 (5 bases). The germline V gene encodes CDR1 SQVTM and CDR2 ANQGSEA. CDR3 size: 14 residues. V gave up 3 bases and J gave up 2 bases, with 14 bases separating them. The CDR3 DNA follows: TGCAGCGTTGAGGTCACAGGCGCTGCCTACGAGCAGTACTTC. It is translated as CSVEVTGAAYEQYF.